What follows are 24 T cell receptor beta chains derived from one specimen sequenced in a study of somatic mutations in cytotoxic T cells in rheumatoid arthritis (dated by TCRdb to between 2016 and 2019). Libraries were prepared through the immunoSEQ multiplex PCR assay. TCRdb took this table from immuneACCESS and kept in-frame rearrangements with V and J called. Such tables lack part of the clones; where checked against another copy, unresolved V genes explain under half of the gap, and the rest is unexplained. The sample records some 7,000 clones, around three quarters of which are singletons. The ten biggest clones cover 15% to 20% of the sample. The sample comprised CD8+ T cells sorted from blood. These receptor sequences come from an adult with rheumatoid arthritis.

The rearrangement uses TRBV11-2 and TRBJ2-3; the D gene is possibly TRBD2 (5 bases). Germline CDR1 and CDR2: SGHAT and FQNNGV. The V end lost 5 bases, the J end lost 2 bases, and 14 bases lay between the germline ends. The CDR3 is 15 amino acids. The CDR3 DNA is TGTGCCAGCAGCCTTAGGACTCACTACACAGATACGCAGTATTTT. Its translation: CASSLRTHYTDTQYF.

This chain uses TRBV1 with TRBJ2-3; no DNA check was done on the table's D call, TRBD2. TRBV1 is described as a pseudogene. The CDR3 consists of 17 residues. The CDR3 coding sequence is TGCACCACCGTAACTCCGACTAGCGGGGGGGTCAAAGATACGCAGTATTTT. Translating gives CTTVTPTSGGVKDTQYF.

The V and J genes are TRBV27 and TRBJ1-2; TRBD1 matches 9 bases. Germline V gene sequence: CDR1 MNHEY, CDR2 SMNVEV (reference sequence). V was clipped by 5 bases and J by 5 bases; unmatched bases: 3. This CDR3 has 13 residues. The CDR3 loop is CASSPGQGYGYTF. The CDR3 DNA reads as TGTGCCAGCAGTCCGGGACAGGGATATGGCTACACCTTC.

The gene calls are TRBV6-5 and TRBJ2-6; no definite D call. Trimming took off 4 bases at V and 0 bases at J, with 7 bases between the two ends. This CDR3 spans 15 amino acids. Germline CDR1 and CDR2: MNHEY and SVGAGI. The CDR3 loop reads CASSSRISGANVLTF. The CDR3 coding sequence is TGTGCCAGCAGTTCCAGGATCTCTGGGGCCAACGTCCTGACTTTC.

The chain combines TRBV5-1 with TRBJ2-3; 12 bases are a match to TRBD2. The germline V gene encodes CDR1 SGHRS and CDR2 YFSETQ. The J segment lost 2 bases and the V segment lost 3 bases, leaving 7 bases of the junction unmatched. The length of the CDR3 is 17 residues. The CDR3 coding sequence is TGCGCCAGCAGCTCCCTAGCGGGAGGGCCGAACACAGATACGCAGTATTTT. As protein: CASSSLAGGPNTDTQYF.

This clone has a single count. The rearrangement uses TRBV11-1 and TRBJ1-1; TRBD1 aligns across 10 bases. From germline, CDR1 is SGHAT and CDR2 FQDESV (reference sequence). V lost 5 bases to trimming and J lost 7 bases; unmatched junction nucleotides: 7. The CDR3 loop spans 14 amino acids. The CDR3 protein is CASSHAGTGDEAFF. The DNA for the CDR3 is TGTGCCAGCAGCCATGCCGGGACAGGGGATGAAGCTTTCTTT.

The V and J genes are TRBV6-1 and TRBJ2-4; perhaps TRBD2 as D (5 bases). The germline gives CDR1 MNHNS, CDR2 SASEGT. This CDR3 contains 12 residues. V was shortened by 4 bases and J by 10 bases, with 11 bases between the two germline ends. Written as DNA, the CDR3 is TGTGCCAGCAGTGTGAGGGATTTTATTCAGTACTTC. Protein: CASSVRDFIQYF.

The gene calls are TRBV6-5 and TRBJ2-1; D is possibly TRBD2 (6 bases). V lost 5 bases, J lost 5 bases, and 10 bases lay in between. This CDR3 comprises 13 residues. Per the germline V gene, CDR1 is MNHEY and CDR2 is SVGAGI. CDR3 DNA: TGTGCCAGCAGTCCGGGACTCGACAATGAGCAGTTCTTC. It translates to CASSPGLDNEQFF.

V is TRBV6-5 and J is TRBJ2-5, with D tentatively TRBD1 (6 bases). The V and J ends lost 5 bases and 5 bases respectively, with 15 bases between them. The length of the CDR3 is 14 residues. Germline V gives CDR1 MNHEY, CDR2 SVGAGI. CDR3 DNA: TGTGCCAGCAGTCCGTTGGGGGCCCGGGAGACCCAGTACTTC. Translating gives CASSPLGARETQYF.

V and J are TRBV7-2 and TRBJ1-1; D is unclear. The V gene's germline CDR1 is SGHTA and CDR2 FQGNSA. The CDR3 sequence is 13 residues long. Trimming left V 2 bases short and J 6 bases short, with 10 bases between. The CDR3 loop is CASSLTRSPEAFF. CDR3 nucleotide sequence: TGTGCCAGCAGCTTAACCCGCTCGCCTGAAGCTTTCTTT.

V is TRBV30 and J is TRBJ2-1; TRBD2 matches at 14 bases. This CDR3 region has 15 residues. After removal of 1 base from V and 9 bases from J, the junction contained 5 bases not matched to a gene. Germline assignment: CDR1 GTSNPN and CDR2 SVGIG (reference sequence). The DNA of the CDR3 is TGTGCCTGGAGTGGACTAGCGGGGGGGCAGGGTGAGCAGTTCTTC. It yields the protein CAWSGLAGGQGEQFF.

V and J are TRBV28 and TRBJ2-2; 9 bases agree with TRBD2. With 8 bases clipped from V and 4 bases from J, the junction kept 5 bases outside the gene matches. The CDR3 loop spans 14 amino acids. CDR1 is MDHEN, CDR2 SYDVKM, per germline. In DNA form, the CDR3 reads TGTGCCAGCGGGGGACTAGCAGTCACCGGGGAGCTGTTTTTT. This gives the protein CASGGLAVTGELFF.

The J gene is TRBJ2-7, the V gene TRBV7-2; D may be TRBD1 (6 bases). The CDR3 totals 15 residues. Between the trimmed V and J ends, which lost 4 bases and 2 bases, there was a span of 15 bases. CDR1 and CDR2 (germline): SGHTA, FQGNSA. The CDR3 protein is CASSSVHRAAYEQYF. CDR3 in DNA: TGTGCCAGCAGCTCGGTCCACAGGGCAGCCTACGAGCAGTACTTC.

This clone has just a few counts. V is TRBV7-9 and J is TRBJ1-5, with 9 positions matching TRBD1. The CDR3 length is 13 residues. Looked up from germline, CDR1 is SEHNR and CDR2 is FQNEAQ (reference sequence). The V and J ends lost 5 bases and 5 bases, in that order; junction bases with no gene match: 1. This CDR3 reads CASSRTGDQPQHF. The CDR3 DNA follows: TGTGCCAGCAGCCGGACAGGGGATCAGCCCCAGCATTTT.

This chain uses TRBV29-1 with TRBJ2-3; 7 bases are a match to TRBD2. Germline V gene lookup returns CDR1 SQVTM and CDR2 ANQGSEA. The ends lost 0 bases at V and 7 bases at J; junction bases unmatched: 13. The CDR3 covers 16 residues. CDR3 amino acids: CSVEDLGLAAHNTQYF. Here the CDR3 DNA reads TGCAGCGTTGAAGATCTTGGGCTAGCGGCCCACAATACGCAGTATTTT.

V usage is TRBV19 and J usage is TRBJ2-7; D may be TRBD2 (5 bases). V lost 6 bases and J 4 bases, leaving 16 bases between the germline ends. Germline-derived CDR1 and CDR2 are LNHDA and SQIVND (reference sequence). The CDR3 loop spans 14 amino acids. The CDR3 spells CASSQRAEYYEQYF. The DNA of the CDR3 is TGTGCCAGTAGCCAGAGGGCAGAGTATTACGAGCAGTACTTC.

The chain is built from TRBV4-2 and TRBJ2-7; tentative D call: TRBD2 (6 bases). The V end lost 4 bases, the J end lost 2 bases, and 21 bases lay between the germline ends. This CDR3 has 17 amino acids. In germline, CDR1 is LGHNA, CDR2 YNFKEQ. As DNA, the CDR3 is TGTGCCAGCAGCCGCTACGGGGAGGAAGCGCCTACCTACGAGCAGTACTTC. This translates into CASSRYGEEAPTYEQYF.

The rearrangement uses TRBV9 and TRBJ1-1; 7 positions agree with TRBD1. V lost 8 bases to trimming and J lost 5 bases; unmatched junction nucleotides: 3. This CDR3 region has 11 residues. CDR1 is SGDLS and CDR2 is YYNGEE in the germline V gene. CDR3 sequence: CASSRGTEAFF. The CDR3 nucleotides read TGTGCCAGTAGCAGGGGGACTGAAGCTTTCTTT.

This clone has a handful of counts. The DNA of the CDR3 is TGTGCCAGCAGCCAACAGGGGGCTGGAGAGCAGTACTTC. Amino acid sequence: CASSQQGAGEQYF. The gene calls are TRBV4-2 and TRBJ2-7, with 8 bases matching TRBD1. This CDR3 is built from 13 residues. Trimming cost V 2 bases and J 7 bases; bases outside gene matches: 4. Per germline, CDR1 LGHNA and CDR2 YNFKEQ.

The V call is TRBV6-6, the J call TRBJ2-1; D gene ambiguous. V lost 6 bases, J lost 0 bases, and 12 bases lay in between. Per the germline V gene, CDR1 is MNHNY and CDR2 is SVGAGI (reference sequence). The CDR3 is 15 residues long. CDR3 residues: CASRPIVSSYNEQFF. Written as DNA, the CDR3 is TGTGCCAGCAGACCCATAGTCAGCTCCTACAATGAGCAGTTCTTC.

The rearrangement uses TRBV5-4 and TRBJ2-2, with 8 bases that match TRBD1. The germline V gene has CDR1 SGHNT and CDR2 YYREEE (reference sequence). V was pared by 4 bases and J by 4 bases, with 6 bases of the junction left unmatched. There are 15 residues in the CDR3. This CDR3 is CASSHTGGLTGELFF. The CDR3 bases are TGTGCCAGCAGCCACACAGGGGGTCTCACCGGGGAGCTGTTTTTT.

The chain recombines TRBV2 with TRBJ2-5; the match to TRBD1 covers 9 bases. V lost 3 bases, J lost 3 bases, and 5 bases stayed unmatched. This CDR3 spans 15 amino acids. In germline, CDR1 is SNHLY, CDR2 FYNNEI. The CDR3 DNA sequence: TGTGCCAGCAGTGACCGGGACAGGGTGGAAGAGACCCAGTACTTC. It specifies CASSDRDRVEETQYF.

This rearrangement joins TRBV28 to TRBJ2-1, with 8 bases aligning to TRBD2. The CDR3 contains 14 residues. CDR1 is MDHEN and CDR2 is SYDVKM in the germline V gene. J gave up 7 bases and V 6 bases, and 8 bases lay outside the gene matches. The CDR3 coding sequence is TGTGCCAGCAGGCCCCCGGGAGGGGGGAATGAGCAGTTCTTC. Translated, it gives CASRPPGGGNEQFF.

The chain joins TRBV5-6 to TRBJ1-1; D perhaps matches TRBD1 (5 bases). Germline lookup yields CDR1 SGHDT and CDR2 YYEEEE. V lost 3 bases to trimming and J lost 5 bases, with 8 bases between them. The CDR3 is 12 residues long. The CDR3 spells CASSWGVTEAFF. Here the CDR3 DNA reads TGTGCCAGCAGCTGGGGGGTTACTGAAGCTTTCTTT.